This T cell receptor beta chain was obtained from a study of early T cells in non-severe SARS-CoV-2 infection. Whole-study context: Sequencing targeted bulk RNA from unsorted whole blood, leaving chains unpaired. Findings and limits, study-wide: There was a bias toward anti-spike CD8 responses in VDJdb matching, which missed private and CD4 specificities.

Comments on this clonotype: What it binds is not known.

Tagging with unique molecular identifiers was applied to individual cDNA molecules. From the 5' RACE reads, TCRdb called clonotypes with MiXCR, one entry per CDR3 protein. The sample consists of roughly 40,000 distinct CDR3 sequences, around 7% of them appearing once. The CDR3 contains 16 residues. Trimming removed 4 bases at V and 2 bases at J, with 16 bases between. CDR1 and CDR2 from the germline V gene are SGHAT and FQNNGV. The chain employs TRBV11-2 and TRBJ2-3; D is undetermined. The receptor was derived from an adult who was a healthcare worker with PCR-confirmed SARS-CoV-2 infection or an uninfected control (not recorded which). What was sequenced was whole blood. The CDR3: CASSSVPLSLTDTQYF. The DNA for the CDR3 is TGTGCCAGCAGCTCGGTCCCCCTATCCCTCACAGATACGCAGTATTTT.